This TCR beta chain was sequenced in a study of CD8 T cells in Susac syndrome. The RNA input was 0.5 to 1 ug, and it was reverse transcribed with random hexamers. TCRdb re-derived calls from the immunoSEQ multiplex PCR reads in MiXCR, one entry per CDR3 protein. The sample gives under 200,000 distinct CDR3 sequences, 85% to 95% of which show up once; approximately 0.098% is in the top ten. Germline lookup yields CDR1 MGHDK and CDR2 SYGVNS. Trimming shortened V by 3 bases and J by 0 bases, and 11 bases separated the two germline ends. The CDR3 covers 16 residues. This clonotype is a singleton in its sample.

The sequenced material came from CD4+ T cells from PBMCs. The gene calls are TRBV25-1 and TRBJ1-4; the D is unclear. The TCR sequence derives from a human donor in good health. Written as DNA, the CDR3 is TGTGCCAGCAGTGATAGGACCGTTACAACTAATGAAAAACTGTTTTTT. It is translated as CASSDRTVTTNEKLFF.